Below, one T cell receptor (beta chain) is given with its context. In the study's own analysis: Amplification of reference gene primers provided the estimated nucleated cell counts. Libraries were prepared by immunoSEQ multiplex PCR; TCRdb keeps only in-frame clonotypes and omits some of them. That table furnishes V, J and clone size, whereas the DNA furnished D and trimming. The profile shows 200,000 to 250,000 clones, less than 90% of them singletons. This sample is drawn from a study of blood T cell repertoires in COVID-19. For the study at large: COVID-19 samples collected from the United States, Italy and Spain covered acute and convalescent phases. T cells, B-cell-depleted T cells, or PBMCs supplied cDNA or gDNA.

The sequence was obtained from a woman in her fifties or sixties with acute or convalescent COVID-19. Sequencing was performed on peripheral blood.

CDR3 amino acids: CASSQGTGLYEQYF. CDR3 bases: TGTGCCAGCAGCCAAGGGACAGGGCTCTACGAGCAGTACTTC. The chain uses TRBV3-1 (or the pseudogene TRBV3-2) and TRBJ2-7; 8 bases are a match to TRBD1. Germline values: CDR1 LGHDT, CDR2 YNNKEL (reference sequence). The CDR3 covers 14 residues. V lost 1 base and J lost 3; bases outside the gene matches: 2.